This entry lists 3 T cell receptor beta chains sequenced from one sample in a study of post-analysis software for immune sequencing data. Study-wide results and limits: The five TRBV segments detected at higher frequency in patients than in controls included TRBV5-6, TRBV5-1 and TRBV20-1.

TCR beta cDNA libraries included unique molecular identifiers. TCRdb re-called the PCR reads through MiXCR, storing one row per CDR3 protein. This table holds around 400,000 distinct CDR3 sequences, less than 35% found once. Antigens for these TCRs are unknown. The sample comprised blood. The origin of the receptors is a girl aged 5 to 17 with multiple sclerosis.

The V and J genes are TRBV4-3 and TRBJ2-5; possible D gene TRBD1, 6 bases. The CDR3 contains 13 residues. V was pared by 0 bases and J by 11 bases, with 13 bases between. In germline, CDR1 is LGHNA, CDR2 YSLEER. The CDR3 DNA reads TGCGCCAGCAGCCAAGATATCAGGGGAGAGCAGTACTTC. Translating gives CASSQDIRGEQYF.

This clonotype occurred once. The rearrangement uses TRBV20-1 and TRBJ2-2, with D perhaps TRBD2 (7 bases). Deletions cut 0 bases from V and 5 bases from J, with 19 bases between. Germline V gene data show CDR1 as DFQATT and CDR2 as SNEGSKA (reference sequence). CDR3 length equals 17 residues. The chain's CDR3 is CSAREIWGGGKTGELFF. In DNA, the CDR3 is TGCAGTGCTAGAGAGATCTGGGGAGGGGGGAAAACCGGGGAGCTGTTTTTT.

The chain recombines TRBV5-1 with TRBJ2-7; perhaps D is TRBD1 or TRBD2 (6 bases each). The CDR3 has 19 residues. V dropped 3 bases and J dropped 0 bases, with 25 bases sitting between them. Germline V gives CDR1 SGHRS, CDR2 YFSETQ. For the CDR3, the DNA is TGCGCCAGCAGCTCCCTAAGGACTACCTTGGACAGTTCCTCCTACGAGCAGTACTTC. This codes for CASSSLRTTLDSSSYEQYF.